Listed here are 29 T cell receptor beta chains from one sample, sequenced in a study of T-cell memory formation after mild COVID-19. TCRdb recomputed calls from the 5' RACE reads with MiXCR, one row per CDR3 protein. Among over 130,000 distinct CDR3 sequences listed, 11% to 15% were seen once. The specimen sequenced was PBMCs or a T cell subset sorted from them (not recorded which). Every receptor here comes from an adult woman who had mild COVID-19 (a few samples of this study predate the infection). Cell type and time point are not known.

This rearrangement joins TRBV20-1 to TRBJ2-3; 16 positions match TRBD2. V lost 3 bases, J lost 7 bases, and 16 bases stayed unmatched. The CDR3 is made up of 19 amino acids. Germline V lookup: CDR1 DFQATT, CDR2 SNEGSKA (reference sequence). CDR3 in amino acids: CSASMGLAGGLAYLYTQYF. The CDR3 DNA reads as TGCAGTGCTAGTATGGGACTAGCGGGGGGGCTGGCTTATTTATATACGCAGTATTTT.

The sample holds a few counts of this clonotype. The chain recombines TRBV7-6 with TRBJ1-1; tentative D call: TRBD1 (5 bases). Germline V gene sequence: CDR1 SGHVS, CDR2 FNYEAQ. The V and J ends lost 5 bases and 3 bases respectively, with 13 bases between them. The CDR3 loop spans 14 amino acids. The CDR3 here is CASSPRAGYTEAFF. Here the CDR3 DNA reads TGTGCCAGCAGCCCCCGCGCAGGGTACACTGAAGCTTTCTTT.

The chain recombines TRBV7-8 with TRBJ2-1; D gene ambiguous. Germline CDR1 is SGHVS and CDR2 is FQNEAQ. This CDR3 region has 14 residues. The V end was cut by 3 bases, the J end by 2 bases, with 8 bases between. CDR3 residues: CASSFDNTYNEQFF. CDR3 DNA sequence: TGTGCCAGCAGCTTCGACAATACCTACAATGAGCAGTTCTTC.

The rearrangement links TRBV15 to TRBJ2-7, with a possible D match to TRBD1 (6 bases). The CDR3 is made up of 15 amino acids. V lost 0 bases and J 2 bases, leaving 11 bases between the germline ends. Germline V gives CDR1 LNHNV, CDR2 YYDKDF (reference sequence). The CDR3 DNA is TGTGCCACCAGCAGAGAGATTACAGGGCCCTACGAGCAGTACTTC. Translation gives CATSREITGPYEQYF.

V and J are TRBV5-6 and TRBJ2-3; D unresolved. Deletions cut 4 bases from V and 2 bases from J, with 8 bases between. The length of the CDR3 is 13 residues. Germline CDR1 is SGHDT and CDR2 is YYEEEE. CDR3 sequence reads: CASSPAPTDTQYF. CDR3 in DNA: TGTGCCAGCAGCCCCGCCCCCACAGATACGCAGTATTTT.

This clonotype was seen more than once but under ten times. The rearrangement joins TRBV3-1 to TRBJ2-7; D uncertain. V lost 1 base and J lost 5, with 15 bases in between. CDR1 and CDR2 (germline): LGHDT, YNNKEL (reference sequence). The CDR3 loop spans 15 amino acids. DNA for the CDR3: TGTGCCAGCAGCCAAGCTGTGACATCTAAACACGAGCAGTACTTC. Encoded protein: CASSQAVTSKHEQYF.

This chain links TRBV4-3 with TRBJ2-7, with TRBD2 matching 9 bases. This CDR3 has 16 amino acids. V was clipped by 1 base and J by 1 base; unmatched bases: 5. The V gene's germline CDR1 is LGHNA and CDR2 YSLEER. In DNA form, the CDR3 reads TGCGCCAGCAGCCAAGGGTTAGCGGGAGCATCCTACGAGCAGTACTTC. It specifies CASSQGLAGASYEQYF.

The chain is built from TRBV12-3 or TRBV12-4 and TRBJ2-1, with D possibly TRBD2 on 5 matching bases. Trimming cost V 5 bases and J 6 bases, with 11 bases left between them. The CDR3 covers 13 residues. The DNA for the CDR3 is TGTGCCAGCAGTCCGGGGATGGTCAATGAGCAGTTCTTC. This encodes CASSPGMVNEQFF.

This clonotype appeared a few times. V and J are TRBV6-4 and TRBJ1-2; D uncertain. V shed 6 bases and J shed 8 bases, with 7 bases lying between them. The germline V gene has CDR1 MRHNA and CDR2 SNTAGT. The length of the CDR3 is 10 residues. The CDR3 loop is CASRGFGYTF. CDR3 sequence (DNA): TGTGCCAGCAGAGGTTTCGGCTACACCTTC.

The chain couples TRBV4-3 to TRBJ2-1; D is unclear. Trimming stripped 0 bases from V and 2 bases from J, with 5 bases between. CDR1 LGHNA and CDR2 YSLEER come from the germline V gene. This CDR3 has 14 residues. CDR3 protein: CASSQEGTYNEQFF. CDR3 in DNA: TGCGCCAGCAGCCAAGAGGGGACCTACAATGAGCAGTTCTTC.

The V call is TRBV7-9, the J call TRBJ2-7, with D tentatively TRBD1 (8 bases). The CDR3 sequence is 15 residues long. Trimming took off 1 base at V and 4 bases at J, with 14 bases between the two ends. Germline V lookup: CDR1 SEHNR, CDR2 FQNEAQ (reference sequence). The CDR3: CASSLETGEGYEQYF. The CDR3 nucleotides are TGTGCCAGCAGCTTAGAGACAGGGGAGGGATACGAGCAGTACTTC.

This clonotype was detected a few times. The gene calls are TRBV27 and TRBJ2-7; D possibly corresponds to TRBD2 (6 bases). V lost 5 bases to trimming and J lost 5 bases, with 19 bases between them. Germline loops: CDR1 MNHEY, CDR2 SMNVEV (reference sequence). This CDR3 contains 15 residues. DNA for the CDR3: TGTGCCAGCAGTCCCGGGACTCGAGCTTGGAACGAGCAGTACTTC. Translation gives CASSPGTRAWNEQYF.

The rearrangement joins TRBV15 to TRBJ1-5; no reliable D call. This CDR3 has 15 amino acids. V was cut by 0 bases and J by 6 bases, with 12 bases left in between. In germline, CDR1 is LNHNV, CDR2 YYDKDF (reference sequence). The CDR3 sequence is CATSRDRVVSQPQHF. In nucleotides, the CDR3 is TGTGCCACCAGCAGAGATCGAGTTGTCAGTCAGCCCCAGCATTTT.

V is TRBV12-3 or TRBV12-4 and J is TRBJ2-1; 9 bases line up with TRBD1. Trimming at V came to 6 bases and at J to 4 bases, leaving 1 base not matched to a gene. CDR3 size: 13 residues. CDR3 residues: CASRDRGYNEQFF. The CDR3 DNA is TGTGCCAGCAGGGACAGGGGTTACAATGAGCAGTTCTTC.

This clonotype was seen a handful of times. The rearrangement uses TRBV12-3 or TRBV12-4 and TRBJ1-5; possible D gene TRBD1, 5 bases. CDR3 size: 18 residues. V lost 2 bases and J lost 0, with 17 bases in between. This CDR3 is CASSLSVWDADSNQPQHF. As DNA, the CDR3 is TGTGCCAGCAGTTTATCAGTGTGGGACGCGGATAGCAATCAGCCCCAGCATTTT.

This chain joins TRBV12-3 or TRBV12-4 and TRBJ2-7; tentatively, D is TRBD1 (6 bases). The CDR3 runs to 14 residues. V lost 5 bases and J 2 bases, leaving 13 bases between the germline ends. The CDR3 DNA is TGTGCCAGCAGTCTCCCGGGACAACCCTACGAGCAGTACTTC. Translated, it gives CASSLPGQPYEQYF.

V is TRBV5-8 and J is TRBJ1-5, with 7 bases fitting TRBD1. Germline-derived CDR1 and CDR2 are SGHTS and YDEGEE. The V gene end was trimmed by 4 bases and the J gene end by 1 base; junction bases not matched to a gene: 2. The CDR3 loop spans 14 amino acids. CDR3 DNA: TGTGCCAGCAGCCCGACAGGGAGCAATCAGCCCCAGCATTTT. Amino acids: CASSPTGSNQPQHF.

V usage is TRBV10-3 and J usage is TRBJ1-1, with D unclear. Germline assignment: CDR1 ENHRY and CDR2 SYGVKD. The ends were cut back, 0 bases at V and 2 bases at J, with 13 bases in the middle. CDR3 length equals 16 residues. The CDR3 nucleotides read TGTGCCATCAGTGAGTCGGCCTTGGGTATAAACACTGAAGCTTTCTTT. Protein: CAISESALGINTEAFF.

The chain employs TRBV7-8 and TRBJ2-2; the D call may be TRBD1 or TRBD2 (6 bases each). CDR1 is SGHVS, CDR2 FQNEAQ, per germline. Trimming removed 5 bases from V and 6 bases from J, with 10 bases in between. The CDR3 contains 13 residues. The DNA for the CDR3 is TGTGCCAGCAGCATAGGGGGGTCCGGGGAGCTGTTTTTT. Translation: CASSIGGSGELFF.

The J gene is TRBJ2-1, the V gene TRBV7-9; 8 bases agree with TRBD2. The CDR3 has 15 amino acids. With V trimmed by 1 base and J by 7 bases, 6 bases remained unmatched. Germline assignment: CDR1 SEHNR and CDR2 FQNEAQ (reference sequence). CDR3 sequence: CASSLVGGARNEQFF. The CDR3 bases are TGTGCCAGCAGCTTAGTCGGGGGGGCAAGAAATGAGCAGTTCTTC.

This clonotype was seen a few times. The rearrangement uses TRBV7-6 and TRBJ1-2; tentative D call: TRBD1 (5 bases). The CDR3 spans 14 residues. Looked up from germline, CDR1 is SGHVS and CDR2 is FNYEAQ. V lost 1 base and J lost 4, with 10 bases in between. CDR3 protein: CASSLETQGYGYTF. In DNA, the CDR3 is TGTGCCAGCAGCTTAGAGACGCAGGGCTATGGCTACACCTTC.

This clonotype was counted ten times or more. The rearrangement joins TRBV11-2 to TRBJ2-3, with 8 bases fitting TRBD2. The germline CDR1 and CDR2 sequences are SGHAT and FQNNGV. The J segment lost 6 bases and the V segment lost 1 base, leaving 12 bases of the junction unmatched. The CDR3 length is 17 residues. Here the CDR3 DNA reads TGTGCCAGCAGCTTAGTCGGGCTAGCGGGTTTGGCGGATACGCAGTATTTT. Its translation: CASSLVGLAGLADTQYF.

CDR3 bases: TGTGCCAGCACCCCGTTCGGGGGGGCCGCGGAGACCCAGTACTTC. Translation: CASTPFGGAAETQYF. The chain employs TRBV12-3 or TRBV12-4 and TRBJ2-5; 8 bases are shared with TRBD2. The CDR3 sequence is 15 residues long. V lost 7 bases and J lost 5; bases outside the gene matches: 12.

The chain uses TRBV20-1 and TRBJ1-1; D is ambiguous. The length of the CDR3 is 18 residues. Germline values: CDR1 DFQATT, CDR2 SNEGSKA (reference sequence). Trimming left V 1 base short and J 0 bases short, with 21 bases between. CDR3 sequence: CSARGTSVNEVMNTEAFF. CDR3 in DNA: TGCAGTGCTAGAGGGACGAGCGTAAACGAAGTAATGAACACTGAAGCTTTCTTT.

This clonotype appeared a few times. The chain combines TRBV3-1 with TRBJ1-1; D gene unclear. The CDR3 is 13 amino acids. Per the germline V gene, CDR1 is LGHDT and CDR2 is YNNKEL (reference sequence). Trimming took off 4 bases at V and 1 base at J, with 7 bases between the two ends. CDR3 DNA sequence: TGTGCCAGCAGCCCCGGACCGAACACTGAAGCTTTCTTT. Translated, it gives CASSPGPNTEAFF.

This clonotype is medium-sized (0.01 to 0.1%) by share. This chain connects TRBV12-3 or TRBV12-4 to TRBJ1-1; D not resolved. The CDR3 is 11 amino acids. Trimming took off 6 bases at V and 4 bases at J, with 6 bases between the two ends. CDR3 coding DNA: TGTGCCAGCAGAGCGACCACTGAAGCTTTCTTT. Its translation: CASRATTEAFF.

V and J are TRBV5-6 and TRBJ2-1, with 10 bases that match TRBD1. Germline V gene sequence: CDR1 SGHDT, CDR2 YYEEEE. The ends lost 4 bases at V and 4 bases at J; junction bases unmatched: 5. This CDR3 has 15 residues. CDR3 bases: TGTGCCAGCAGCCCTACGGGACAGGGGTACAATGAGCAGTTCTTC. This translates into CASSPTGQGYNEQFF. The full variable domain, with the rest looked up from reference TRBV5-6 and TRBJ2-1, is DAGVTQSPTHLIKTRGQQVTLRCSPKSGHDTVSWYQQALGQGPQFIFQYYEEEERQRGNFPDRFSGHQFPNYSSELNVNALLLGDSALYLCASSPTGQGYNEQFFGPGTRLTVL.

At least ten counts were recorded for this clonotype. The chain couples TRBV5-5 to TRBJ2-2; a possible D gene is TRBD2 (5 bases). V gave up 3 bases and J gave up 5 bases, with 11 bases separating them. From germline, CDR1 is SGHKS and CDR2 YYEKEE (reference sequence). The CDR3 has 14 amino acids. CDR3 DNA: TGTGCCAGCAGCTCCGCTGCGGGTACCGGGGAGCTGTTTTTT. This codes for CASSSAAGTGELFF.

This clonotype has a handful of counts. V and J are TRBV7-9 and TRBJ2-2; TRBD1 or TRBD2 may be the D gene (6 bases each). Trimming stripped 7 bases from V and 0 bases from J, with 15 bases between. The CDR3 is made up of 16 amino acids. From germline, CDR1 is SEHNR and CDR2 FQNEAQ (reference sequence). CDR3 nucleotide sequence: TGTGCCAGCATCCTTCTGGAGGGGGCGAACACCGGGGAGCTGTTTTTT. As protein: CASILLEGANTGELFF.